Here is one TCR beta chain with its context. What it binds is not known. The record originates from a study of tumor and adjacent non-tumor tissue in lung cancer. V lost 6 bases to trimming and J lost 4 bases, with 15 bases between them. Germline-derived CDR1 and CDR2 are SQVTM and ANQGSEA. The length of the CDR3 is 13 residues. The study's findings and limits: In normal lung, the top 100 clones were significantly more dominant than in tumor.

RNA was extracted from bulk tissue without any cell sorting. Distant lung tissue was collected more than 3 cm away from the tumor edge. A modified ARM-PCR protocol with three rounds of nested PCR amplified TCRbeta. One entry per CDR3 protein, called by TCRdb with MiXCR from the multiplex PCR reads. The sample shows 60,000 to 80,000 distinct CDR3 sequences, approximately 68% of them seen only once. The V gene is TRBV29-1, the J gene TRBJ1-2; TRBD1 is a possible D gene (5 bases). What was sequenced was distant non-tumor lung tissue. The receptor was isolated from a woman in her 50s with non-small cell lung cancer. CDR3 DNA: TGCAGCGTCTGGGGCGAGTTAGGCTATGGCTACACCTTC. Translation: CSVWGELGYGYTF.